This entry describes one TCR beta chain. The data were obtained in a study of blood T cell repertoires in COVID-19. Overall study context: Specimens from acute and convalescent COVID-19 originated in the United States, Italy and Spain. T cells, B-cell-depleted T cells, or PBMCs supplied cDNA or gDNA.

Looked up from germline, CDR1 is SGHDT and CDR2 is YYEEEE. The CDR3 contains 14 residues. V gave up 5 bases and J gave up 1 base, with 12 bases separating them. Authors' data handling: Amplification with reference gene primers provided the estimates of nucleated cell counts. Sequenced by immunoSEQ multiplex PCR; TCRdb stores in-frame clones only, minus some. V and J calls and clone size are given by that table; D and trimming were obtained from the DNA. Of more than 85,000 clones listed, about 88% are singletons. This TCR was sampled from a woman aged 55-70 years with acute or convalescent COVID-19. V gene TRBV5-6 combines with J gene TRBJ1-1; no clear D gene. The specimen sequenced was peripheral blood. The CDR3 DNA follows: TGTGCCAGCAGAAAACCGAACAAGAACACTGAAGCTTTCTTT. This translates into CASRKPNKNTEAFF.